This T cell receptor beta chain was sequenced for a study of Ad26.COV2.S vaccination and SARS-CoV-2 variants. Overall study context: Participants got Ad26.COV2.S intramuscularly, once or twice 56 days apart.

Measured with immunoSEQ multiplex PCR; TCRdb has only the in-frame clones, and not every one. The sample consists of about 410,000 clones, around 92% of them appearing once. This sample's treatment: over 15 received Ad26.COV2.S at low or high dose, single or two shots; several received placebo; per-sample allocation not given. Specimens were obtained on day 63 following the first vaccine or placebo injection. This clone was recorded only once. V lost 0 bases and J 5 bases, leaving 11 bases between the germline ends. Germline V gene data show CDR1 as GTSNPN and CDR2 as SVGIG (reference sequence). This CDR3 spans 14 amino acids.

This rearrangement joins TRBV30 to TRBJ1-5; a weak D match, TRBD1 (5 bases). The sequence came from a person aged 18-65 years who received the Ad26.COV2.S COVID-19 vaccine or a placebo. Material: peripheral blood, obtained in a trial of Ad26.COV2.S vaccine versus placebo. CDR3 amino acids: CAWSVTGTYQPQHF. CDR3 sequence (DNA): TGTGCCTGGAGTGTCACAGGAACCTATCAGCCCCAGCATTTT. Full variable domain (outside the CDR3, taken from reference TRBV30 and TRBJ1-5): SQTIHQWPATLVQPVGSPLSLECTVEGTSNPNLYWYRQAAGRGLQLLFYSVGIGQISSEVPQNLSASRPQDRQFILSSKKLLLSDSGFYLCAWSVTGTYQPQHFGDGTRLSIL.